This T cell receptor (beta chain) is drawn from a study of shared clonotypes between healthy human individuals. Study-wide background: Those who served as donors were a couple of women and a few men between the ages of 18 and 49. Study outcomes and limitations: Owing to a small donor count, the genetic and exposure-history diversity represented was limited.

The table came from immunoSEQ multiplex PCR; TCRdb's copy has only in-frame clones and leaves some out. The sample has around 1.5 million clones, approximately 98% seen once. Comments on this clone: Its target is not known.

CDR3 length equals 16 residues. V dropped 8 bases and J dropped 3 bases, with 22 bases sitting between them. Germline assignment: CDR1 SNHLY and CDR2 FYNNEI. In the CD4+ fraction, cells were divided into CD45RA+ naive and CD45RA-negative memory subsets. The receptor comes from a man aged 25-40 years in good health. Sequencing was performed on naive CD4+ T cells sorted from blood. Subset of the sample: CD45RA+ positively selected. The V call is TRBV2, the J call TRBJ1-1; D is possibly TRBD1 (5 bases). The CDR3 coding sequence is TGTGCCAGCGGGGGTGGGTACTCCGCGAAAGACACTGAAGCTTTCTTT. Amino acids: CASGGGYSAKDTEAFF. Combining the CDR3 with reference TRBV2 and TRBJ1-1 gives the whole variable domain EPEVTQTPSHQVTQMGQEVILRCVPISNHLYFYWYRQILGQKVEFLVSFYNNEISEKSEIFDDQFSVERPDGSNFTLKIRSTKLEDSAMYFCASGGGYSAKDTEAFFGQGTRLTVV.